These T cell receptor beta chains were read from a single sample in a study of spatial heterogeneity in lung cancer. In TCRdb, the 5' RACE reads were re-called with MiXCR into one record per CDR3 protein. The sample lists 50,000 to 60,000 distinct CDR3 sequences; 7.4% were seen once. The specimen comprised PBMCs, sampled at follow-up. The receptors shown here come from a female donor with early-stage non-small cell lung cancer. CDR3s include the opening cysteine and the closing phenylalanine or tryptophan. Each record gives: J gene, CDR3 length, V gene, clone size, D gene, CDR3 protein, CDR3 DNA. A D gene is named only where the DNA matches it firmly. A clone size is listed for some rows: how often the clone was seen (once, few, many), or a class if it is expanded.

J gene: TRBJ1-4
CDR3 length: 14
V gene: TRBV7-2
clone size: many
D gene: .
CDR3 protein: CASSIRSGVGKLFF
CDR3 DNA: TGTGCCAGCAGCATTCGATCAGGGGTCGGAAAACTGTTTTTT

J gene: TRBJ1-2
CDR3 length: 14
V gene: TRBV3-1
clone size: .
D gene: TRBD1
CDR3 protein: CASSQDRGLEGYTF
CDR3 DNA: TGTGCCAGCAGCCAGGACAGGGGGCTCGAAGGCTACACCTTC

J gene: TRBJ1-1
CDR3 length: 15
V gene: TRBV11-2
clone size: many
D gene: .
CDR3 protein: CASSQSTLAGGKAFF
CDR3 DNA: TGTGCCAGCAGCCAATCCACCCTTGCCGGTGGGAAAGCTTTCTTT

J gene: TRBJ1-1
CDR3 length: 12
V gene: TRBV20-1
clone size: few
D gene: .
CDR3 protein: CSARRVNTEAFF
CDR3 DNA: TGCAGTGCTAGACGGGTGAACACTGAAGCTTTCTTT

J gene: TRBJ1-4
CDR3 length: 15
V gene: TRBV4-1
clone size: many
D gene: .
CDR3 protein: CASSQGGSRDEKLFF
CDR3 DNA: TGCGCCAGCAGCCAAGGAGGGTCCCGGGATGAAAAACTGTTTTTT

J gene: TRBJ2-7
CDR3 length: 12
V gene: TRBV4-1
clone size: many
D gene: .
CDR3 protein: CASSGRHGEQYF
CDR3 DNA: TGCGCCAGCAGCGGGAGGCACGGCGAGCAGTACTTC

J gene: TRBJ2-6
CDR3 length: 17
V gene: TRBV7-2
clone size: many
D gene: TRBD2
CDR3 protein: CASSPQGLVAGANVLTF
CDR3 DNA: TGTGCCAGCAGCCCCCAGGGACTAGTAGCCGGGGCCAACGTCCTGACTTTC

J gene: TRBJ2-3
CDR3 length: 16
V gene: TRBV20-1
clone size: many
D gene: .
CDR3 protein: CSARSHSTSGTDTQYF
CDR3 DNA: TGCAGTGCTAGATCCCATAGCACATCCGGCACAGATACGCAGTATTTT

J gene: TRBJ2-2
CDR3 length: 13
V gene: TRBV7-2
clone size: many
D gene: .
CDR3 protein: CASRRTETGELFF
CDR3 DNA: TGTGCCAGCAGACGGACTGAGACCGGGGAGCTGTTTTTT

J gene: TRBJ2-3
CDR3 length: 15
V gene: TRBV11-3
clone size: .
D gene: TRBD2
CDR3 protein: CASSSGLASTDTQYF
CDR3 DNA: TGTGCCAGCAGCTCGGGACTAGCCTCGACAGATACGCAGTATTTT

J gene: TRBJ2-5
CDR3 length: 13
V gene: TRBV7-2
clone size: .
D gene: .
CDR3 protein: CASSLGVTQTQYF
CDR3 DNA: TGTGCCAGCAGCTTAGGAGTCACACAGACCCAGTACTTC

J gene: TRBJ1-5
CDR3 length: 13
V gene: TRBV11-2
clone size: .
D gene: .
CDR3 protein: CANSLARLQPQHF
CDR3 DNA: TGTGCCAACAGCTTAGCCAGGCTCCAGCCCCAGCATTTT

J gene: TRBJ2-2
CDR3 length: 16
V gene: TRBV13
clone size: .
D gene: TRBD1
CDR3 protein: CASSFSGGANTGELFF
CDR3 DNA: TGTGCCAGCAGCTTTTCAGGGGGCGCTAACACCGGGGAGCTGTTTTTT

J gene: TRBJ1-1
CDR3 length: 13
V gene: TRBV11-2
clone size: many
D gene: .
CDR3 protein: CASSATGNTEAFF
CDR3 DNA: TGTGCCAGCAGCGCTACAGGGAACACTGAAGCTTTCTTT